These 20 T cell receptor beta chains were all obtained from the same sample, sequenced in a study of graft-versus-host responses after intestinal transplantation. Assay: immunoSEQ multiplex PCR; the TCRdb copy retains only in-frame clones and omits some. The sample lists about 88,000 clones; about 94% were seen once. Antigens for these TCRs are unknown. The sample here was unstimulated CD4+ T cells sorted from spleen or lymph node cells, taken before transplant. These receptors originate from a human donor who was the organ donor for an intestinal transplant.

This rearrangement joins TRBV6-5 to TRBJ2-1; D is possibly TRBD2 (5 bases). Germline V gene lookup returns CDR1 MNHEY and CDR2 SVGAGI. The CDR3 has 16 residues. Trimming cost V 1 base and J 7 bases, with 17 bases left between them. CDR3 in amino acids: CASSYFPGGPGNEQFF. The CDR3 bases are TGTGCCAGCAGTTACTTCCCGGGCGGGCCGGGGAATGAGCAGTTCTTC.

The gene calls are TRBV10-1 and TRBJ2-1, with 8 bases that match TRBD2. The V gene end was trimmed by 2 bases and the J gene end by 0 bases; junction bases not matched to a gene: 0. Per the germline V gene, CDR1 is WNHNN and CDR2 is SYGVQD (reference sequence). CDR3 length: 15 residues. The CDR3 nucleotides are TGCGCCAGCAGTGAGCGGGGGGGCTCCTACAATGAGCAGTTCTTC. Protein sequence: CASSERGGSYNEQFF.

The chain uses TRBV6-1 and TRBJ1-1; D remains unclear. Germline values: CDR1 MNHNS, CDR2 SASEGT. Between the trimmed V and J ends, which lost 2 bases and 3 bases, there was a span of 7 bases. The CDR3 runs 13 residues. DNA for the CDR3: TGTGCCAGCAGTGAACGACGGGACACTGAAGCTTTCTTT. It is translated as CASSERRDTEAFF.

The sample holds a few counts of this clone. The V and J genes are TRBV7-8 and TRBJ2-7; 8 bases match TRBD1. This CDR3 spans 14 amino acids. Germline V CDR1 and CDR2: SGHVS, FQNEAQ. With 5 bases clipped from V and 2 bases from J, the junction kept 5 bases outside the gene matches. The CDR3, as DNA: TGTGCCAGCAGCCCGACAGGGGCACCCTACGAGCAGTACTTC. It is translated as CASSPTGAPYEQYF.

The CDR3 sequence: CASRGNSAEQYF. The CDR3 region has the DNA TGTGCCAGCAGGGGTAATTCGGCCGAGCAGTACTTC. The chain combines TRBV6-6 with TRBJ2-7; no definite D call. Germline V gives CDR1 MNHNY, CDR2 SVGAGI (reference sequence). The V and J ends lost 6 bases and 6 bases respectively, with 12 bases between them. This CDR3 contains 12 residues.

J is TRBJ2-3 and V is TRBV10-3; the D is unclear. Between the trimmed V and J ends, which lost 10 bases and 3 bases, there was a span of 11 bases. The germline CDR1 and CDR2 sequences are ENHRY and SYGVKD. CDR3 length equals 12 residues. CDR3 sequence reads: CATADDTDTQYF. For the CDR3, the DNA is TGTGCCACTGCGGACGATACAGATACGCAGTATTTT.

The rearrangement joins TRBV7-2 to TRBJ2-7, with 9 positions matching TRBD1. CDR1 and CDR2 from the germline V gene are SGHTA and FQGNSA. V lost 5 bases to trimming and J lost 2 bases; unmatched junction nucleotides: 10. The CDR3 has 16 amino acids. CDR3 bases: TGTGCCAGCAGCCCACAGACAGGGGGTGCCCCCTACGAGCAGTACTTC. As protein: CASSPQTGGAPYEQYF.

The V gene is TRBV11-1, the J gene TRBJ2-3; TRBD1 aligns across 10 bases. J gave up 2 bases and V 4 bases, and 6 bases lay outside the gene matches. Germline V gives CDR1 SGHAT, CDR2 FQDESV (reference sequence). This CDR3 has 16 amino acids. CDR3 sequence reads: CASSSRTGGTTDTQYF. The CDR3 DNA is TGTGCCAGCAGCTCCCGGACAGGGGGGACCACAGATACGCAGTATTTT.

The genes are TRBV5-1 and TRBJ1-4; maybe TRBD1 (5 bases). The CDR3 is 15 amino acids. V gave up 3 bases and J gave up 3 bases, with 12 bases separating them. Germline V lookup: CDR1 SGHRS, CDR2 YFSETQ. In nucleotides, the CDR3 is TGCGCCAGCAGCTCCAGGGTTGAGGCTAATGAAAAACTGTTTTTT. It encodes CASSSRVEANEKLFF. Full variable domain (rest looked up from reference TRBV5-1 and TRBJ1-4): KAGVTQTPRYLIKTRGQQVTLSCSPISGHRSVSWYQQTPGQGLQFLFEYFSETQRNKGNFPGRFSGRQFSNSRSEMNVSTLELGDSALYLCASSSRVEANEKLFFGSGTQLSVL.

This clone showed up just once. The chain carries TRBV5-6 and TRBJ1-1; D is possibly TRBD1 (5 bases). The CDR3 extends over 14 amino acids. Between the trimmed V and J ends, which lost 2 bases and 5 bases, there was a span of 13 bases. The germline V gene has CDR1 SGHDT and CDR2 YYEEEE. The CDR3 protein is CASSFAGRITEAFF. The CDR3 region has the DNA TGTGCCAGCAGCTTCGCAGGGAGAATTACTGAAGCTTTCTTT.

J is TRBJ1-2 and V is TRBV18, with TRBD1 matching over 8 bases. Germline-derived CDR1 and CDR2 are KGHSH and LQKENI. This CDR3 contains 15 residues. The V and J ends lost 5 bases and 3 bases, in that order; junction bases with no gene match: 8. The CDR3 sequence: CASSSAGQGDYGYTF. DNA for the CDR3: TGTGCCAGCTCATCCGCTGGACAGGGTGACTATGGCTACACCTTC.

Here the CDR3 reads CASRTGRNTIYF. CDR3 coding DNA: TGTGCCAGTAGGACAGGGAGAAACACCATATATTTT. The V and J genes are TRBV6-5 and TRBJ1-3, with 8 nucleotides matching TRBD1. CDR1 is MNHEY, CDR2 SVGAGI, per germline. The CDR3 loop spans 12 amino acids. Unmatched junction bases numbered 3, after V lost 9 bases and J lost 5 bases.

The chain couples TRBV6-5 to TRBJ2-7; 8 nucleotides match TRBD1. The CDR3 contains 15 residues. V shed 5 bases, J shed 2 bases, and the junction held 8 bases outside the gene matches. Germline values: CDR1 MNHEY, CDR2 SVGAGI. The CDR3 region has the DNA TGTGCCAGCAGTCAGAAAACAGGGGGAGCCTACGAGCAGTACTTC. It encodes CASSQKTGGAYEQYF.

The rearrangement links TRBV23-1 to TRBJ1-2, with a possible D match to TRBD1 (6 bases). TRBV23-1 is an ORF, and what it does is uncertain. V lost 8 bases, J lost 1 base, and 14 bases lay in between. The CDR3 runs to 14 residues. The CDR3 reads CASPDRALNYGYTF. The CDR3 DNA reads TGCGCCAGCCCGGACAGAGCACTTAACTATGGCTACACCTTC.

The CDR3 bases are TGTGCCAGCAGTTACCTTGCGGGGGGGAGTTACGAGCAGTACTTC. This codes for CASSYLAGGSYEQYF. The chain recombines TRBV6-5 with TRBJ2-7; 9 bases are shared with TRBD2. Per germline, CDR1 MNHEY and CDR2 SVGAGI. V trimming: 2 bases; J trimming: 4 bases; junction bases outside the gene matches: 6. CDR3 length: 15 amino acids.

This clone turned up a few times. J is TRBJ2-7 and V is TRBV10-3; possibly TRBD2 for D (6 bases). Trimming removed 6 bases at V and 5 bases at J, with 11 bases between. Per germline, CDR1 ENHRY and CDR2 SYGVKD. The CDR3 spans 12 residues. CDR3 bases: TGTGCCATCAGGGGAGCGGGTGACGAGCAGTACTTC. Protein: CAIRGAGDEQYF.

J is TRBJ2-5 and V is TRBV5-4; 10 bases are shared with TRBD2. CDR1 is SGHNT, CDR2 YYREEE, per germline (reference sequence). V shed 4 bases, J shed 1 base, and the junction held 7 bases outside the gene matches. The length of the CDR3 is 16 residues. As DNA, the CDR3 is TGTGCCAGCAGCAACCTAGCGGGGGTCTTCCAAGAGACCCAGTACTTC. This translates into CASSNLAGVFQETQYF.

The rearrangement links TRBV7-3 to TRBJ1-1, with 10 bases that match TRBD1. Germline CDR1 is SGHTA and CDR2 is FQGTGA. V shed 2 bases and J 0 bases; nucleotides not matched to a gene: 6. CDR3 length: 17 residues. The CDR3 DNA follows: TGTGCCAGCAGCTTAGGGACAGGGGCTCCCATGAACACTGAAGCTTTCTTT. Its translation: CASSLGTGAPMNTEAFF. Filled out from reference TRBV7-3 and TRBJ1-1, the complete variable domain reads GAGVSQTPSNKVTEKGKYVELRCDPISGHTALYWYRQSLGQGPEFLIYFQGTGAADDSGLPNDRFFAVRPEGSVSTLKIQRTERGDSAVYLCASSLGTGAPMNTEAFFGQGTRLTVV.

The chain employs TRBV6-5 and TRBJ2-5; 9 positions agree with TRBD2. The CDR3 contains 16 residues. CDR1 MNHEY and CDR2 SVGAGI come from the germline V gene. The V segment lost 4 bases and the J segment 2 bases; nucleotides outside the gene matches: 8. In nucleotides, the CDR3 is TGTGCCAGCAGTTCCCTCACTAGCGGGCAACAAGAGACCCAGTACTTC. Its protein is CASSSLTSGQQETQYF.

J is TRBJ2-2 and V is TRBV5-4; a possible D gene is TRBD1 (6 bases). Germline CDR1 is SGHNT and CDR2 is YYREEE (reference sequence). This CDR3 region has 18 residues. V lost 0 bases, J lost 6 bases, and 21 bases lay in between. CDR3 protein: CASSLVQGRVTISGELFF. The CDR3 DNA follows: TGTGCCAGCAGCTTGGTTCAGGGGCGCGTTACGATTTCCGGGGAGCTGTTTTTT.